These T cell receptor beta chains were read from a single sample in a study of graft-versus-host responses after intestinal transplantation. Profiling relied on immunoSEQ multiplex PCR, and the TCRdb table lists in-frame clones only, not all of them. Among some 13,000 clones listed, just under 85% were seen once. The sample was PBMCs, taken after intestinal transplantation. These receptors originate from a human patient who received an intestinal transplant, so some T cells may come from the graft donor. CDR3s include the opening cysteine and the closing phenylalanine or tryptophan. A D gene is named only where the DNA matches it firmly. Expanded clones get a size class; other rows say once, few or many, or leave the size out.

d_call clone_size j_call v_call cdr3_nt cdr3_aa
- - TRBJ1-2 TRBV20-1 TGCAGTGCCGTTACAGGGAGTGGCTACACCTTC CSAVTGSGYTF
- - TRBJ1-1 TRBV6-5 TGTGCCAGCAGTTACTCGACGTGGGGAAAAGCTTTCTTT CASSYSTWGKAFF
- - TRBJ1-1 TRBV28 TGTGCCAGCAGAAGATCGGGGACACTGAACACTGAAGCTTTCTTT CASRRSGTLNTEAFF
- - TRBJ1-1 TRBV15 TGTGCCACCAGCAGACAACAGGGTGGGGCTGAAGCTTTCTTT CATSRQQGGAEAFF
TRBD2 - TRBJ2-7 TRBV10-3 TGTGCCATCACGGCGGGAGGGCCCCTCTACGAGCAGTACTTC CAITAGGPLYEQYF
- few TRBJ1-2 TRBV28 TGTGCCAGCAGGGTCGATTTGAACTATGGCTACACCTTC CASRVDLNYGYTF
- - TRBJ2-5 TRBV18 TGTGCCAGCTCACCGGGGGTTTTAGAGACCCAGTACTTC CASSPGVLETQYF
- - TRBJ2-2 TRBV19 TGTGCCAGTAGTATCCTGGGGGCCGGGGAGCTGTTTTTT CASSILGAGELFF
- few TRBJ1-1 TRBV7-9 TGTGCCAGCAGCTCCGCGCCCCTGAACACTGAAGCTTTCTTT CASSSAPLNTEAFF
TRBD2 - TRBJ2-7 TRBV4-1 TGCGCCAGCAGCCAAACTAGCGACTCCTACGAGCAGTACTTC CASSQTSDSYEQYF
- - TRBJ1-5 TRBV5-1 TGCGCCAGCAGTCAAGGGTTAGGTAGCAATCAGCCCCAGCATTTT CASSQGLGSNQPQHF
TRBD2 - TRBJ2-2 TRBV10-3 TGTGCCCACGGGACTAGCGGGAGTTTTACCGGGGAGCTGTTTTTT CAHGTSGSFTGELFF
- - TRBJ1-1 TRBV10-1 TGCGCCAGCAGTGAGTCGAAGGGCACTGAAGCTTTCTTT CASSESKGTEAFF
- - TRBJ1-2 TRBV30 TGTGCCTGGACCCCCCCCAAGGGGTTCTACTATGGCTACACCTTC CAWTPPKGFYYGYTF
TRBD2 - TRBJ2-3 TRBV29-1 TGCAGCGTTGCGGGGACTAGCGCCAGGACAGATACGCAGTATTTT CSVAGTSARTDTQYF
- - TRBJ2-5 TRBV5-1 TGCGCCAGCAGCCAGGGGGGGCGGGAGACCCAGTACTTC CASSQGGRETQYF
TRBD2 - TRBJ2-1 TRBV7-7 TGTGCTAGCAGCTTAGCGGGTGGGAATGAGCAGTTCTTC CASSLAGGNEQFF
- - TRBJ2-3 TRBV11-2 TGTGCCAGCAGCCCCAGACGGCTCGCAGATACGCAGTATTTT CASSPRRLADTQYF
- - TRBJ2-2 TRBV19 TGTGCCAGTAGTACCCCCCAGGGTGCCGGGGAGCTGTTTTTT CASSTPQGAGELFF
TRBD1 - TRBJ2-3 TRBV18 TGTGCCAGCTCACCCACAGGGGGCATCGATACGCAGTATTTT CASSPTGGIDTQYF
TRBD1 - TRBJ2-5 TRBV7-9 TGTGCCAGCAGCGGAAAGAGACAGGGGGGAGAGACCCAGTACTTC CASSGKRQGGETQYF
- - TRBJ2-7 TRBV6-1 TGTGCCAGCAGTGAAGCGGGAGGCCCCATTTACGAGCAGTACTTC CASSEAGGPIYEQYF
TRBD1 - TRBJ2-7 TRBV18 TGTGCCAGCTCACCGCGACAGGGATTGGACGAGCAGTACTTC CASSPRQGLDEQYF
TRBD1 - TRBJ2-6 TRBV19 TGTGCCAGTAATAGGGGGCCGTCTGGGGCCAACGTCCTGACTTTC CASNRGPSGANVLTF
TRBD2 few TRBJ2-1 TRBV7-3 TGTGCCAGCAGCCCACAAGGGGGACTAGCGGGGTCTATACCTTACAATGAGCAGTTCTTC CASSPQGGLAGSIPYNEQFF
TRBD2 - TRBJ2-1 TRBV6-1 TGTGCCAGCAGTGAAGATAGCGGGGGTCCCTACAATGAGCAGTTCTTC CASSEDSGGPYNEQFF
- - TRBJ2-1 TRBV6-5 TGTGCCAGCAGTCCCGGATTTAGCAATGAGCAGTTCTTC CASSPGFSNEQFF
- - TRBJ2-7 TRBV5-6 TGTGCCAGCAGCTTGGGGCTGATCCCCTACGAGCAGTACTTC CASSLGLIPYEQYF
TRBD2 - TRBJ2-7 TRBV7-9 TGTGCCAGCAGCCCCGCGGGAGCTAGCTCCTACGAGCAGTACTTC CASSPAGASSYEQYF
TRBD2 - TRBJ2-1 TRBV10-3 TGTGCCATCAGTGGGACTAGGAAAGGGGACAATGAGCAGTTCTTC CAISGTRKGDNEQFF
- - TRBJ1-2 TRBV18 TGTGCCAGCTCACCACCAGATGCCTATGGCTACACCTTC CASSPPDAYGYTF
- - TRBJ2-7 TRBV9 TGTGCCAGCAGCGTGGCGGCAGGCGCCGGCTACGAGCAGTACTTC CASSVAAGAGYEQYF
- - TRBJ2-3 TRBV27 TGTGCCAGCAGTTTATCCGGACTCCTTGAGCCAGATACGCAGTATTTT CASSLSGLLEPDTQYF
TRBD2 - TRBJ2-1 TRBV19 TGTGCCAGTAGTATTAAGGGACTAGGGGTTGAGCAGTTCTTC CASSIKGLGVEQFF
- - TRBJ1-6 TRBV6-5 TGTGCCAGCAGTTACAACTGGGCCAACCCCAATTCACCCCTCCACTTT CASSYNWANPNSPLHF
TRBD1 few TRBJ1-5 TRBV5-1 TGCGCCAGCAGCCAACAGGGGCTCAATCAGCCCCAGCATTTT CASSQQGLNQPQHF
TRBD2 - TRBJ2-1 TRBV7-2 TGTGCCAGCACCCTTTCCGTACTAGCGGGCTCCTACAATGAGCAGTTCTTC CASTLSVLAGSYNEQFF
TRBD1 - TRBJ2-1 TRBV19 TGTGCCAGTAGTACCCCAAACGACGAACAGGGGACAACATCCAGGGATGAGCAGTTCTTC CASSTPNDEQGTTSRDEQFF
- - TRBJ1-4 TRBV5-6 TGTGCCAGCAGCTTGGAAGGGAGGAATGAAAAACTGTTTTTT CASSLEGRNEKLFF
- medium-sized TRBJ2-5 TRBV19 TGTGCCAGTAGTATAGGGCGGGAGACCCAGTACTTC CASSIGRETQYF
- - TRBJ2-3 TRBV28 TGTGCCAGCAGTTTCCCAGGGACCACAGATACGCAGTATTTT CASSFPGTTDTQYF
- once TRBJ2-3 TRBV21-1 TGTGCCAGCAGCACGGGGTTGGCCTCAGATACGCAGTATTTT CASSTGLASDTQYF
TRBD2 - TRBJ2-3 TRBV4-1 TGCGCCAGCAGCCAAGACCCCGGACTAGCCGTCACAGATACGCAGTATTTT CASSQDPGLAVTDTQYF
- - TRBJ2-7 TRBV29-1 TGCAGCGTCACGGACAGATCCTACGAGCAGTACTTC CSVTDRSYEQYF
TRBD2 - TRBJ2-3 TRBV15 TGTGCCACCACAGCAGACCGAAGCGGGAGAAGCACAGATACGCAGTATTTT CATTADRSGRSTDTQYF
TRBD2 - TRBJ2-3 TRBV9 TGTGCCAGCAGCGTAGAGCGCGGGAGTATTCAGAGGACAGATACGCAGTATTTT CASSVERGSIQRTDTQYF
TRBD2 - TRBJ2-1 TRBV10-3 TGTGCCATCACGGGGACTAGCGGAGGAGGCTACAATGAGCAGTTCTTC CAITGTSGGGYNEQFF
TRBD2 - TRBJ2-7 TRBV6-5 TGTGCCAGCAGTACTAGCGGGGACGCCGAGCAGTACTTC CASSTSGDAEQYF